A single sample gave rise to the 32 T cell receptor beta chains below, sequenced in a study of CD8 T cells in ankylosing spondylitis. In TCRdb, the 5' RACE reads were re-called with MiXCR into one record per CDR3 protein. Of 250,000 to 400,000 distinct CDR3 sequences listed, around a tenth are singletons. The sequencing sample was made of blood, either unsorted or a sorted T cell fraction (not recorded which). The receptors originated from a female donor with ankylosing spondylitis or in good health (not recorded which).

The rearrangement uses TRBV28 and TRBJ2-7; 7 bases fit TRBD1. This CDR3 has 14 residues. V shed 2 bases, J shed 9 bases, and the junction held 10 bases outside the gene matches. Germline lookup yields CDR1 MDHEN and CDR2 SYDVKM. The DNA for the CDR3 is TGTGCCAGCAGTTTAACCGAGGGGGCGATAGGGCAGTACTTC. Translated: CASSLTEGAIGQYF.

This clonotype was counted at least ten times. V is TRBV7-8 and J is TRBJ1-1; TRBD1 matches at 9 bases. The CDR3 length is 20 residues. Germline CDR1 and CDR2: SGHVS and FQNEAQ. V lost 7 bases and J lost 0; bases outside the gene matches: 21. CDR3 sequence (DNA): TGTGCCAGCACCGAAACTGGGATTAGACAGGGGGTCATTGTGAACACTGAAGCTTTCTTT. This gives the protein CASTETGIRQGVIVNTEAFF.

In its sample, this clonotype was seen a few times. The chain joins TRBV18 to TRBJ2-3, with D perhaps TRBD2 (6 bases). The V end was cut by 3 bases, the J end by 2 bases, with 18 bases between. The CDR3 loop spans 17 amino acids. Germline V gene lookup returns CDR1 KGHSH and CDR2 LQKENI. The CDR3 region is CASSPSPPGLSTDTQYF. The CDR3 nucleotides read TGTGCCAGCTCACCCTCTCCCCCGGGACTGTCCACAGATACGCAGTATTTT.

This clonotype was observed a handful of times. J is TRBJ1-5 and V is TRBV4-3; 7 bases agree with TRBD1. V lost 3 bases to trimming and J lost 3 bases; unmatched junction nucleotides: 5. CDR1 and CDR2 (germline): LGHNA, YSLEER. This CDR3 has 15 amino acids. Written as DNA, the CDR3 is TGCGCCAGCAGCCAGAGGACAGGTAACAATCAGCCCCAGCATTTT. This sequence encodes CASSQRTGNNQPQHF.

The sample holds many counts of this clonotype. The chain carries TRBV6-5 and TRBJ2-7; D remains ambiguous. The CDR3 runs 15 residues. V lost 0 bases, J lost 3 bases, and 12 bases lay in between. CDR1 is MNHEY and CDR2 is SVGAGI in the germline V gene. The CDR3 protein is CASSYSQALSYEQYF. The CDR3 DNA is TGTGCCAGCAGTTACTCGCAAGCTCTGAGCTACGAGCAGTACTTC.

This clonotype came up many times. The CDR3 nucleotides are TGCAGTGCTAGTGGGGACAGAGCAAACTATGGCTACACCTTC. Its translation: CSASGDRANYGYTF. V is TRBV20-1 and J is TRBJ1-2; 7 positions agree with TRBD1. CDR1 is DFQATT and CDR2 is SNEGSKA in the germline V gene (reference sequence). V shed 3 bases, J shed 2 bases, and the junction held 6 bases outside the gene matches. The CDR3 consists of 14 residues.

A few counts support this clonotype. The chain uses TRBV20-1 and TRBJ2-4; tentatively, D is TRBD2 (5 bases). The V and J ends lost 0 bases and 1 base respectively, with 10 bases between them. The germline gives CDR1 DFQATT, CDR2 SNEGSKA (reference sequence). CDR3 length: 15 amino acids. CDR3 in amino acids: CSARDGETAKNIQYF. DNA for the CDR3: TGCAGTGCTAGAGATGGGGAGACCGCCAAAAACATTCAGTACTTC.

In its sample, this clonotype was seen a few times. V is TRBV30 and J is TRBJ2-2; 11 nucleotides line up with TRBD2. CDR1 and CDR2 (germline): GTSNPN, SVGIG (reference sequence). CDR3 length: 15 residues. Unmatched junction bases numbered 2, after V lost 0 bases and J lost 5 bases. This CDR3 reads CAWSVLAGVTGELFF. In DNA form, the CDR3 reads TGTGCCTGGAGTGTACTAGCGGGGGTAACCGGGGAGCTGTTTTTT.

The rearrangement joins TRBV20-1 to TRBJ2-3; unclear D gene. Germline values: CDR1 DFQATT, CDR2 SNEGSKA (reference sequence). The CDR3 contains 14 residues. Trimming stripped 3 bases from V and 4 bases from J, with 14 bases between. The CDR3 loop reads CSASHRIAADTQYF. CDR3 DNA: TGCAGTGCTAGTCATAGAATTGCGGCAGATACGCAGTATTTT.

CDR3 nucleotide sequence: TGCGCCAGCAGCCAACCTACTAGACGTACGCAGTATTTT. This gives the protein CASSQPTRRTQYF. The rearrangement uses TRBV4-1 and TRBJ2-3; tentatively, D is TRBD2 (5 bases). Trimming stripped 2 bases from V and 8 bases from J, with 11 bases between. Germline CDR1 MGHRA, CDR2 YSYEKL. There are 13 residues in the CDR3.

This clonotype came up a few times. This chain uses TRBV18 with TRBJ2-7, with 7 positions matching TRBD1. V gave up 1 base and J gave up 3 bases; unmatched junction bases: 15. CDR3 length equals 18 residues. Germline V lookup: CDR1 KGHSH, CDR2 LQKENI. As DNA, the CDR3 is TGTGCCAGCTCACCACAATACGTAACCGGGACAGATTACTACGAGCAGTACTTC. As protein: CASSPQYVTGTDYYEQYF.

This clonotype was recorded at least ten times. This chain joins TRBV11-1 and TRBJ1-4; D is possibly TRBD1 (6 bases). The V gene lost 5 bases and the J gene lost 7 bases, with 26 bases spanning the gap. The CDR3 is 18 residues long. CDR1 is SGHAT and CDR2 is FQDESV in the germline V gene (reference sequence). DNA for the CDR3: TGTGCCAGCAGCCCCGTCACAGGGTTCTTTGATATTGGTGAAAAACTGTTTTTT. Its translation: CASSPVTGFFDIGEKLFF.

This clonotype was counted a few times. CDR3 region: CASSLRDSNYEQYF. The DNA of the CDR3 is TGCGCCAGCAGCTTACGGGACAGCAACTACGAGCAGTACTTC. The rearrangement joins TRBV5-1 to TRBJ2-7; 7 bases match TRBD1. Losses at the gene ends were 2 bases for V and 3 bases for J; bases not matched to a gene: 5. The CDR3 consists of 14 residues. The germline gives CDR1 SGHRS, CDR2 YFSETQ.

Ten or more counts support this clonotype. V and J are TRBV15 and TRBJ1-5, with D uncertain. The CDR3 is 14 residues long. Germline loops: CDR1 LNHNV, CDR2 YYDKDF (reference sequence). V lost 5 bases and J lost 2, with 10 bases in between. The CDR3 DNA sequence: TGTGCCACCAGCCTCCGGTATGGCAATCAGCCCCAGCATTTT. It is translated as CATSLRYGNQPQHF.

The chain is built from TRBV3-1 and TRBJ2-1; D is unclear. Germline lookup yields CDR1 LGHDT and CDR2 YNNKEL (reference sequence). The CDR3 consists of 17 residues. Trimming took off 11 bases at V and 4 bases at J, with 27 bases between the two ends. DNA of the CDR3: TGTGCCTGCTCCCAAGGCCCTACGGGCAGGACGTACAATGAGCAGTTCTTC. Translated, it gives CACSQGPTGRTYNEQFF.

This clonotype was seen at least ten times. The chain recombines TRBV7-9 with TRBJ1-1; no reliable D call. V lost 6 bases and J lost 5, with 13 bases in between. The CDR3 length is 13 residues. Per the germline V gene, CDR1 is SEHNR and CDR2 is FQNEAQ (reference sequence). CDR3 nucleotides: TGTGCCAGCAGACCCAGCGGCCGAACTGAAGCTTTCTTT. Amino acid sequence: CASRPSGRTEAFF.

The gene calls are TRBV7-9 and TRBJ2-3, with TRBD1 matching over 10 bases. The CDR3 spans 17 residues. With 1 base clipped from V and 3 bases from J, the junction kept 7 bases outside the gene matches. Germline assignment: CDR1 SEHNR and CDR2 FQNEAQ (reference sequence). The DNA for the CDR3 is TGTGCCAGCAGCTTAGGAGACAGGGGGCGCGGGACAGATACGCAGTATTTT. Translation gives CASSLGDRGRGTDTQYF. Full variable domain (remainder filled in from reference TRBV7-9 and TRBJ2-3): DTGVSQNPRHKITKRGQNVTFRCDPISEHNRLYWYRQTLGQGPEFLTYFQNEAQLEKSRLLSDRFSAERPKGSFSTLEIQRTEQGDSAMYLCASSLGDRGRGTDTQYFGPGTRLTVL.

The sample holds many counts of this clonotype. This chain connects TRBV4-3 to TRBJ2-7, with D unresolved. The V end was cut by 0 bases, the J end by 6 bases, with 9 bases between. This CDR3 has 13 amino acids. Germline CDR1 LGHNA, CDR2 YSLEER. CDR3 amino acids: CASSQDAHGEQYF. The CDR3 region has the DNA TGCGCCAGCAGCCAAGACGCCCACGGCGAGCAGTACTTC.

The chain couples TRBV5-1 to TRBJ2-7; D ambiguous. Trimming left V 4 bases short and J 0 bases short, with 14 bases between. This CDR3 is built from 15 residues. Germline V lookup: CDR1 SGHRS, CDR2 YFSETQ. CDR3 DNA sequence: TGCGCCAGCAGCACCCAGCCTATTAGCTCCTACGAGCAGTACTTC. Translating gives CASSTQPISSYEQYF.

The rearrangement joins TRBV19 to TRBJ1-1; D gene uncertain. CDR1 LNHDA and CDR2 SQIVND come from the germline V gene (reference sequence). V lost 6 bases and J lost 2, with 16 bases in between. The CDR3 loop spans 15 amino acids. CDR3 protein: CASSKFGMGNTEAFF. CDR3 nucleotide sequence: TGTGCCAGTAGCAAATTTGGAATGGGCAACACTGAAGCTTTCTTT.

There are many counts of this clonotype. V and J are TRBV5-1 and TRBJ2-1; D perhaps matches TRBD2 (6 bases). Looked up from germline, CDR1 is SGHRS and CDR2 is YFSETQ. This CDR3 has 13 amino acids. V dropped 1 base and J dropped 8 bases, with 10 bases sitting between them. The chain's CDR3 is CASSLQRVDEQFF. The CDR3 DNA follows: TGCGCCAGCAGCTTGCAGCGGGTCGATGAGCAGTTCTTC.

This clonotype has ten or more counts. This sequence joins TRBV20-1 and TRBJ2-3, with D perhaps TRBD2 (6 bases). Trimming left V 6 bases short and J 6 bases short, with 25 bases between. The CDR3 consists of 16 residues. CDR1 DFQATT and CDR2 SNEGSKA come from the germline V gene (reference sequence). Here the CDR3 reads CSAGDASEGPTDTQYF. CDR3 DNA sequence: TGCAGTGCCGGAGATGCATCGGAGGGACCGACGGATACGCAGTATTTT.

This clonotype was seen many times. This chain connects TRBV6-5 to TRBJ2-1; a possible D gene is TRBD2 (5 bases). Germline V CDR1 and CDR2: MNHEY, SVGAGI. This CDR3 is 16 amino acids long. Trimming removed 0 bases at V and 2 bases at J, with 11 bases between. In DNA form, the CDR3 reads TGTGCCAGCAGTTACTCCGAGGGATTTACCTACAATGAGCAGTTCTTC. Its translation: CASSYSEGFTYNEQFF.

This clonotype was detected ten times or more. The chain joins TRBV5-6 to TRBJ2-3, with D perhaps TRBD1 (5 bases). CDR1 and CDR2 (germline): SGHDT, YYEEEE. The CDR3 is 15 amino acids. Trimming cost V 2 bases and J 1 base, with 11 bases left between them. The chain's CDR3 is CASSFRVLGTDTQYF. The CDR3 DNA sequence: TGTGCCAGCAGCTTCAGGGTTTTGGGCACAGATACGCAGTATTTT.

This clonotype came up many times. J is TRBJ2-1 and V is TRBV12-3 or TRBV12-4; D not certain. Between the trimmed V and J ends, which lost 8 bases and 3 bases, there was a span of 14 bases. The CDR3 contains 14 residues. The CDR3 DNA sequence: TGTGCCAGCTCCCCCCGACTGGGCTACAATGAGCAGTTCTTC. It translates to CASSPRLGYNEQFF.

Only a few counts were recorded for this clonotype. The chain carries TRBV7-9 and TRBJ2-3; TRBD2 agrees at 10 bases. The V gene end was trimmed by 7 bases and the J gene end by 5 bases; junction bases not matched to a gene: 9. CDR3 length: 15 residues. CDR1 SEHNR and CDR2 FQNEAQ come from the germline V gene (reference sequence). In DNA form, the CDR3 reads TGTGCCAGCACCGACCCGGCTAGCGGGAGAGATACGCAGTATTTT. It specifies CASTDPASGRDTQYF.

This clonotype was picked up a small number of times. CDR3 in DNA: TGTGCCAGCAGCCCGGGACAGGGGTTTAACTACGAGCAGTACTTC. It is translated as CASSPGQGFNYEQYF. The genes are TRBV7-9 and TRBJ2-7, with 10 bases identical to TRBD1. The CDR3 is 15 residues long. Germline assignment: CDR1 SEHNR and CDR2 FQNEAQ (reference sequence). Germline trimming cut 5 bases from V and 3 bases from J; bases unmatched to any gene: 7.

The sample holds a few counts of this clonotype. This chain joins TRBV12-3 or TRBV12-4 and TRBJ2-1, with TRBD2 identical over 9 bases. This CDR3 has 16 residues. The V segment lost 5 bases and the J segment 6 bases; nucleotides outside the gene matches: 11. This chain's CDR3 is CASSPYLAGQPNEQFF. In DNA form, the CDR3 reads TGTGCCAGCAGTCCCTACCTAGCGGGGCAACCCAATGAGCAGTTCTTC.

This clonotype was observed many times. V is TRBV5-1 and J is TRBJ1-1, with unresolved D. Germline CDR1 reads SGHRS; CDR2 reads YFSETQ. Trimming took off 5 bases at V and 1 base at J, with 6 bases between the two ends. The CDR3 length is 12 residues. In DNA form, the CDR3 reads TGCGCCAGCAGGTATACGAACACTGAAGCTTTCTTT. This codes for CASRYTNTEAFF.

This rearrangement joins TRBV2 to TRBJ1-1; a weak D match, TRBD1 (5 bases). The CDR3 runs to 10 residues. Germline V gene lookup returns CDR1 SNHLY and CDR2 FYNNEI. The CDR3 loop reads CASGATEAFF. The CDR3 region has the DNA TGTGCGAGTGGGGCCACTGAAGCTTTCTTT. The full variable domain, its missing parts supplied by reference TRBV2 and TRBJ1-1, is EPEVTQTPSHQVTQMGQEVILRCVPISNHLYFYWYRQILGQKVEFLVSFYNNEISEKSEIFDDQFSVERPDGSNFTLKIRSTKLEDSAMYFCASGATEAFFGQGTRLTVV.

With respect to this clonotype: A much larger clone is a single base away; this may be a read error. This chain joins TRBV9 and TRBJ1-2; D ambiguous. The CDR3 runs to 14 residues. The germline V gene has CDR1 SGDLS and CDR2 YYNGEE. CDR3 loop: CASSVGNTGYGDTF. In nucleotides, the CDR3 is TGTGCCAGCAGCGTAGGTAACACGGGCTATGGCGACACCTTC.

This clonotype appeared many times. V is TRBV7-8 and J is TRBJ2-3; weak D call: TRBD2 (6 bases). From germline, CDR1 is SGHVS and CDR2 FQNEAQ. The CDR3 contains 12 residues. Between the trimmed V and J ends, which lost 9 bases and 5 bases, there was a span of 12 bases. The CDR3 DNA sequence: TGTGCCAGTTCGGGGGTAGGAGATACGCAGTATTTT. Protein product: CASSGVGDTQYF. Using reference TRBV7-8 and TRBJ2-3 for the parts outside the CDR3, the full variable domain is GAGVSQSPRYKVAKRGQDVALRCDPISGHVSLFWYQQALGQGPEFLTYFQNEAQLDKSGLPSDRFFAERPEGSVSTLKIQRTQQEDSAVYLCASSGVGDTQYFGPGTRLTVL.